The entry below gives a single TCR beta chain sequence along with its context. Its cognate antigen is unknown. The sample originates from a study of human T cells and chemical hapten exposure. Study observations and caveats: There was no change with DPC sensitization in TCRs above 1 in 1000 frequency.

Each CDR3 protein gets one entry after TCRdb re-called the RACE reads with MiXCR. The sample includes 130,000 or so distinct CDR3 sequences, approximately 9.5% of them seen just once. The time point: healthy volunteer bleed at 2 weeks. Before extraction, the whole blood was not fractionated, and total RNA was taken from it. The sequenced sample consisted of whole blood. The sequence came from a male donor in good health. Some clones in this sample may be carry-over from other donors' samples.

CDR3 loop: CASSLLGRTEAFF. CDR3 nucleotides: TGCGCCAGCAGCCTATTAGGGCGGACTGAAGCTTTCTTT. The chain joins TRBV5-1 to TRBJ1-1; no firm D call. Trimming stripped 4 bases from V and 5 bases from J, with 12 bases between. The CDR3 sequence is 13 residues long. The V gene's germline CDR1 is SGHRS and CDR2 YFSETQ.